This passage covers 10 T cell receptor beta chains from one sample sequenced in a study of CD8 T cells in ankylosing spondylitis. No antigens are known for them. Study-level points and caveats: A motif in TCR beta, a set of roughly eight highly homologous variants, appeared characteristic of ankylosing spondylitis blood.

TCRdb redid the calling of the 5' RACE reads with MiXCR, one entry per CDR3 protein. Among a few hundred thousand distinct CDR3 sequences, under 8.5% were seen once, and the ten largest hold approximately 15%. Sequenced input: blood, either unsorted or a sorted T cell fraction (not recorded which). These receptors originate from a male donor with ankylosing spondylitis.

The chain uses TRBV30 and TRBJ2-3; 10 positions match TRBD2. Losses at the gene ends were 2 bases for V and 0 bases for J; bases not matched to a gene: 5. The CDR3 has 16 residues. Germline CDR1 GTSNPN, CDR2 SVGIG (reference sequence). The CDR3 bases are TGTGCCTGGAGTTGGAGCGGGAGGGCAAGCACAGATACGCAGTATTTT. Protein: CAWSWSGRASTDTQYF. Based on the CDR3 plus reference TRBV30 and TRBJ2-3, the full variable domain is SQTIHQWPATLVQPVGSPLSLECTVEGTSNPNLYWYRQAAGRGLQLLFYSVGIGQISSEVPQNLSASRPQDRQFILSSKKLLLSDSGFYLCAWSWSGRASTDTQYFGPGTRLTVL.

This clonotype was recorded at least ten times. A read error is likely, as this CDR3 ends without the conserved phenylalanine or tryptophan. The limits of the CDR3 on the DNA are not certain, so only TCRdb's listed CDR3 is given. The chain carries TRBV12-3 or TRBV12-4 and TRBJ1-1; TRBD1 is the table's D call and was not checked against the DNA. The CDR3 spans 10 residues, counting both ends. CDR3 in amino acids: CASIPPGPEI.

This clonotype was recorded many times. The V gene is TRBV20-1, the J gene TRBJ2-1; perhaps D is TRBD1 or TRBD2 (5 bases each). From germline, CDR1 is DFQATT and CDR2 SNEGSKA (reference sequence). This CDR3 is built from 14 residues. V was trimmed by 4 bases and J by 2 bases, leaving 12 bases between them. The DNA for the CDR3 is TGCAGTGCTATAGCCCGGGGCACCTACAATGAGCAGTTCTTC. It specifies CSAIARGTYNEQFF.

CDR3 loop: CASSSFRGLANTEAFF. In nucleotides, the CDR3 is TGTGCCAGCAGTTCCTTCAGGGGGCTCGCGAACACTGAAGCTTTCTTT. The gene calls are TRBV12-3 or TRBV12-4 and TRBJ1-1; TRBD1 aligns across 8 bases. V was pared by 4 bases and J by 1 base, with 8 bases of the junction left unmatched. This CDR3 is 16 amino acids long.

This clonotype has a handful of counts. The chain joins TRBV5-1 to TRBJ2-3; TRBD2 agrees at 10 bases. After removal of 4 bases from V and 2 bases from J, the junction contained 7 bases not matched to a gene. The CDR3 length is 16 residues. The V gene's germline CDR1 is SGHRS and CDR2 YFSETQ. The CDR3 coding sequence is TGCGCCAGCAGCGCCTGGACTAGCGGATTCACAGATACGCAGTATTTT. Translated, it gives CASSAWTSGFTDTQYF.

In this sample, this clonotype turned up a few times. The chain couples TRBV4-1 to TRBJ2-2, with no clear D. Germline CDR1 reads MGHRA; CDR2 reads YSYEKL. The CDR3 contains 14 residues. V was shortened by 4 bases and J by 7 bases, with 13 bases between the two germline ends. The CDR3 region has the DNA TGCGCCAGCAGCCTCCGACTGGGTAACGGGGAGCTGTTTTTT. Its translation: CASSLRLGNGELFF.

In its sample, this clonotype was seen many times. The chain joins TRBV10-3 to TRBJ2-3; D might be TRBD1 or TRBD2, each matching 5 bases. V was trimmed by 1 base and J by 6 bases, leaving 5 bases between them. Germline values: CDR1 ENHRY, CDR2 SYGVKD. CDR3 length: 12 residues. The CDR3 is CAISEWGDTQYF. The CDR3 DNA is TGTGCCATCAGTGAGTGGGGGGATACGCAGTATTTT.

This clonotype turned up a few times. The V call is TRBV28, the J call TRBJ2-7; 7 bases agree with TRBD1. V lost 3 bases and J lost 9; bases outside the gene matches: 11. Per germline, CDR1 MDHEN and CDR2 SYDVKM. The CDR3 has 14 amino acids. The CDR3 DNA sequence: TGTGCCAGCAGTTTTCAGGACAGGCTAATGGGGCAGTACTTC. Residues: CASSFQDRLMGQYF.

This clonotype has ten or more counts. A read error may produce the germline difference seen at one junction end. V usage is TRBV7-7 and J usage is TRBJ2-2; D is undetermined. This CDR3 is 15 amino acids long. Per germline, CDR1 SSHAT and CDR2 FNYEAQ (reference sequence). CDR3 region: CASSLTAANTGELFF. The CDR3 DNA reads as TGTGCTAGCAGCTTGACGGCCGCGAACACCGGGGAGCTGTTTTTT.

This clonotype was counted ten times or more. V and J are TRBV7-2 and TRBJ2-1, with 11 bases identical to TRBD2. The CDR3 contains 17 residues. Germline V lookup: CDR1 SGHTA, CDR2 FQGNSA. Losses at the gene ends were 4 bases for V and 8 bases for J; bases not matched to a gene: 13. The CDR3 DNA reads as TGTGCCAGCAGCTCCTACCCCCTAGCGGGAGGCGCGGATGAGCAGTTCTTC. Translating gives CASSSYPLAGGADEQFF.